What follows are 10 T cell receptor beta chains derived from one specimen sequenced in a study of blood T cells in healthy people across ages (dated by TCRdb to the mid-2010s). Receptors were amplified or captured by 5' RACE. The instrument given in TCRdb is Illumina HiSeq 2500. A second 7 to 11 cycle PCR used a sample-barcoded 5' primer and a J-beta primer mix. TCRdb handled the public reads itself, with Q25 trimming in fastp and clone calling in MiXCR, and kept productive beta chains. Under each unique CDR3 protein, matching rows form one entry showing the most common genes and DNA. This sample gives hundreds of thousands of distinct CDR3 sequences in total; about 45% of them show up just once. Together, the top ten hold approximately 18% of the sample. Sequenced sample: blood. These receptors all come from a man aged 80 or over in good health.

The CDR3 loop is CASKEQGYEKLFF. In DNA, the CDR3 is TGTGCCAGTAAAGAACAGGGATACGAAAAACTGTTTTTT. The chain carries TRBV19 and TRBJ1-4, with D tentatively TRBD1 (6 bases). The germline CDR1 and CDR2 sequences are LNHDA and SQIVND (reference sequence). The CDR3 runs to 13 residues. The V end was cut by 7 bases, the J end by 8 bases, with 14 bases between.

V and J are TRBV12-3 or TRBV12-4 and TRBJ2-7; no definite D call. V lost 3 bases to trimming and J lost 2 bases, with 8 bases between them. There are 13 residues in the CDR3. DNA of the CDR3: TGTGCCAGCAGTTTTTCCAAAGCCTACGAGCAGTACTTC. It encodes CASSFSKAYEQYF.

This clonotype appeared a few times. The rearrangement joins TRBV4-2 to TRBJ2-5, with 13 bases aligning to TRBD2. The V and J ends lost 7 bases and 4 bases, in that order; junction bases with no gene match: 15. This CDR3 has 18 residues. Germline CDR1 LGHNA, CDR2 YNFKEQ. The CDR3 DNA reads as TGTGCCAGCACCCCTGGGTGGACTAGCGGGAGATCTGGAGAGACCCAGTACTTC. This encodes CASTPGWTSGRSGETQYF.

This clonotype was seen a few times. The chain has TRBV28 and TRBJ2-1; unclear D gene. The CDR3 extends over 16 amino acids. The V end lost 5 bases, the J end lost 0 bases, and 14 bases lay between the germline ends. Per germline, CDR1 MDHEN and CDR2 SYDVKM. The CDR3 is CASSGVGSRSYNEQFF. The DNA for the CDR3 is TGTGCCAGCAGTGGGGTGGGATCGCGCTCCTACAATGAGCAGTTCTTC.

J is TRBJ1-1 and V is TRBV20-1; the match to TRBD1 covers 9 bases. From germline, CDR1 is DFQATT and CDR2 SNEGSKA (reference sequence). This CDR3 region has 14 residues. The ends lost 0 bases at V and 8 bases at J; junction bases unmatched: 7. CDR3 in amino acids: CSARDPTGGLEAFF. CDR3 DNA sequence: TGCAGTGCTAGAGACCCTACAGGGGGCTTGGAAGCTTTCTTT.

The rearrangement links TRBV6-6 to TRBJ2-5, with TRBD2 as a possible D gene (7 bases). CDR1 and CDR2 from the germline V gene are MNHNY and SVGAGI (reference sequence). The ends were cut back, 4 bases at V and 4 bases at J, with 16 bases in the middle. The CDR3 covers 15 residues. CDR3 DNA: TGTGCCAGCAGTTGGGGGGGGGGCCTGAGAGAGACCCAGTACTTC. Its protein is CASSWGGGLRETQYF.

This chain uses TRBV20-1 with TRBJ1-4; D is perhaps TRBD1 (6 bases). Per the germline V gene, CDR1 is DFQATT and CDR2 is SNEGSKA (reference sequence). CDR3 length: 12 residues. CDR3 in DNA: TGCGGGGGTGTAGGGGGTGAAGAAAAACTGTTTTTT. Its protein is CGGVGGEEKLFF.

V is TRBV7-6 and J is TRBJ2-7; weak D call: TRBD1 (5 bases). Per germline, CDR1 SGHVS and CDR2 FNYEAQ. The V end lost 5 bases, the J end lost 4 bases, and 12 bases lay between the germline ends. This CDR3 spans 13 amino acids. The CDR3 reads CASSQTVLYEQYF. The CDR3 coding sequence is TGTGCCAGCAGCCAGACAGTATTATACGAGCAGTACTTC.

The rearrangement uses TRBV20-1 and TRBJ1-5; unclear D gene. Germline CDR1 is DFQATT and CDR2 is SNEGSKA (reference sequence). The CDR3 is 12 amino acids. V lost 7 bases, J lost 6 bases, and 13 bases lay in between. DNA of the CDR3: TGCAGTGTCAATCAGGTTCTTCAGCCCCAGCATTTT. This sequence encodes CSVNQVLQPQHF.

The V and J genes are TRBV18 and TRBJ2-5; D unresolved. V lost 3 bases, J lost 2 bases, and 7 bases lay in between. This CDR3 contains 13 residues. Germline lookup yields CDR1 KGHSH and CDR2 LQKENI. In DNA form, the CDR3 reads TGTGCCAGCTCACCGCACTCTCAAGAGACCCAGTACTTC. Translation: CASSPHSQETQYF.